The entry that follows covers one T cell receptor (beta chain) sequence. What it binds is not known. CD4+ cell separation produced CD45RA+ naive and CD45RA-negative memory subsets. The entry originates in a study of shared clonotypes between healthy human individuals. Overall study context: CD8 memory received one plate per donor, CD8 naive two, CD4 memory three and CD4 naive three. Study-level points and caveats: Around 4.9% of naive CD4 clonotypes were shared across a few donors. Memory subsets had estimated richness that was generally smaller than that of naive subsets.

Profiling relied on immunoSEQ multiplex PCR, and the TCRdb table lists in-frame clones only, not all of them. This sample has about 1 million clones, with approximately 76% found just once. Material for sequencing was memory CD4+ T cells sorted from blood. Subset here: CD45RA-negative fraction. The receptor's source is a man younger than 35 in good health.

This CDR3 is CASSHDPHTQYF. The CDR3, as DNA: TGTGCCAGCTCACATGATCCGCATACGCAGTATTTT. The chain joins TRBV18 to TRBJ2-3, with D unresolved. Germline loops: CDR1 KGHSH, CDR2 LQKENI. The CDR3 totals 12 residues. The V and J ends lost 4 bases and 7 bases respectively, with 9 bases between them.